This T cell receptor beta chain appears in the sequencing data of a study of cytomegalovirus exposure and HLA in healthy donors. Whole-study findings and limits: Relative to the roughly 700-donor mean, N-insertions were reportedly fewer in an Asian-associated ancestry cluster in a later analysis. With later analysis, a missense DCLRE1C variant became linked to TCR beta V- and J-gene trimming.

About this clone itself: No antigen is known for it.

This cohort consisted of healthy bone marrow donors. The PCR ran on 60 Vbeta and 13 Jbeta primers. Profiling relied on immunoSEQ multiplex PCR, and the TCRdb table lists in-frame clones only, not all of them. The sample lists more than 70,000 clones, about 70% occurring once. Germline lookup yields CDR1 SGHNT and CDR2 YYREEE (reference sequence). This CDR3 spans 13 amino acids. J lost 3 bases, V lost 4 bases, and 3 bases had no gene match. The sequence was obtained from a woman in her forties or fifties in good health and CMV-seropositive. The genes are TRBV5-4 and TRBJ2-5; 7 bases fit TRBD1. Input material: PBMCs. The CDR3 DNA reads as TGTGCCAGCAGCACCGGGACAGAAGAGACCCAGTACTTC. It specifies CASSTGTEETQYF.